This TCR beta chain is drawn from a study of blood T cells in healthy people across ages. Note on this clonotype: Its antigen is not identified.

Study-level points and caveats: A strong correlation between TCR beta diversity and naive T cell percentage was seen. Investigators viewed diversity estimates from one million T cells as underestimates, the study reported.

Per germline, CDR1 MDHEN and CDR2 SYDVKM. Trimming removed 6 bases from V and 3 bases from J; junction bases left unmatched: 11. The CDR3 loop spans 17 amino acids. The authors ran a second PCR of about 6 to 11 cycles using a sample-barcoded 5' primer and a J-beta primer mix. TCRdb passed the 5' RACE reads through MiXCR, listing each CDR3 protein once. This table has some 890,000 distinct CDR3 sequences, roughly 29% appearing once. This sample also belongs to another study, concerning T cells of mothers and their children.

The sample consisted of blood. This receptor was identified in a woman aged 40-49 years in good health. V is TRBV28 and J is TRBJ2-6; 7 nucleotides align to TRBD1. This CDR3 is CASSPDRWSNGANVLTF. CDR3 nucleotides: TGTGCCAGCAGCCCGGACAGGTGGTCCAATGGGGCCAACGTCCTGACTTTC.